The clone carrying this TCR beta chain was detected a few times. Germline V gene data show CDR1 as LNHDA and CDR2 as SQIVND (reference sequence). CDR3 size: 12 residues. V lost 5 bases, J lost 8 bases, and 12 bases lay in between. Repertoires were generated with immunoSEQ multiplex PCR, while TCRdb's copy carries only in-frame clones and drops some. The sample records over 35,000 clones, 90% to 95% being singletons. This entry is derived from a study of T cell changes during pregnancy in multiple sclerosis. Sequenced material: CD4+ T cells from peripheral blood mononuclear cells, taken in the second trimester of pregnancy. V gene TRBV19 combines with J gene TRBJ1-1, with a tentative D call TRBD1 (6 bases). This clonotype was obtained from a female donor in good health, enrolled as a control in a pregnancy study. The CDR3 spells CASSYTGREAFF. For the CDR3, the DNA is TGTGCCAGTAGTTATACAGGGAGAGAAGCTTTCTTT.